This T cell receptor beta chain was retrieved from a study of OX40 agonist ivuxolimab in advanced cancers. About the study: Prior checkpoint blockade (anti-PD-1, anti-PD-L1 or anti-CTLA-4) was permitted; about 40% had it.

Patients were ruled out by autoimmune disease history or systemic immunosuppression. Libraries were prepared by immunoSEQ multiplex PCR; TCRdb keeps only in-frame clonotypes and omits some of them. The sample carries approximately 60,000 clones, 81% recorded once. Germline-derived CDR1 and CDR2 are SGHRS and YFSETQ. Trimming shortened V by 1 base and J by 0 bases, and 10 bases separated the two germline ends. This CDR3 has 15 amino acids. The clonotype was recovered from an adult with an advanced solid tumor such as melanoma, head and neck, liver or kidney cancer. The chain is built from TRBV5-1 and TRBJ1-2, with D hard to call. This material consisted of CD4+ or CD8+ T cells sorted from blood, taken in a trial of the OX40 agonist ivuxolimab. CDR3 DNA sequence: TGCGCCAGCAGCTTGTCCACAGAAGCTAACTATGGCTACACCTTC. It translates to CASSLSTEANYGYTF. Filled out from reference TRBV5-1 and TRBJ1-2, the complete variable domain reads KAGVTQTPRYLIKTRGQQVTLSCSPISGHRSVSWYQQTPGQGLQFLFEYFSETQRNKGNFPGRFSGRQFSNSRSEMNVSTLELGDSALYLCASSLSTEANYGYTFGSGTRLTVV.